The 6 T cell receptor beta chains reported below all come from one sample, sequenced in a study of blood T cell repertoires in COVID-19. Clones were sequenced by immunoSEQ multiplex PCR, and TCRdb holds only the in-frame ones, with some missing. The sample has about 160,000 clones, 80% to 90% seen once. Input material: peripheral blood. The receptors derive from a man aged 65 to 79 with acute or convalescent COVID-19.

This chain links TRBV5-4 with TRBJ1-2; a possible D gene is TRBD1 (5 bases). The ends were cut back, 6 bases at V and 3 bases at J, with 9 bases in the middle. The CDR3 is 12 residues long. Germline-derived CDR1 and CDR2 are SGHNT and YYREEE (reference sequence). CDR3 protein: CASTDSDYGYTF. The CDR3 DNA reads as TGTGCCAGCACCGACAGTGACTATGGCTACACCTTC.

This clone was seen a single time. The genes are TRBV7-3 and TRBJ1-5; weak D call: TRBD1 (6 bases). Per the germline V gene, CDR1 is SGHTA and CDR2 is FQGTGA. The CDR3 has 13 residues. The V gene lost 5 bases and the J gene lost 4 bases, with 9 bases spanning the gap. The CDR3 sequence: CASSLGQNQPQHF. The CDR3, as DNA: TGTGCCAGCAGCCTCGGACAGAATCAGCCCCAGCATTTT.

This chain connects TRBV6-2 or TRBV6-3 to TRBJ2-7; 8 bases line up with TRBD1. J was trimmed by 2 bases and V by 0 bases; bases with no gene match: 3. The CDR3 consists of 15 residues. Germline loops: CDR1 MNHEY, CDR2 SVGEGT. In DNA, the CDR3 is TGTGCCAGCAGTTACTCGGGACAGGCGACCTACGAGCAGTACTTC. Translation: CASSYSGQATYEQYF.

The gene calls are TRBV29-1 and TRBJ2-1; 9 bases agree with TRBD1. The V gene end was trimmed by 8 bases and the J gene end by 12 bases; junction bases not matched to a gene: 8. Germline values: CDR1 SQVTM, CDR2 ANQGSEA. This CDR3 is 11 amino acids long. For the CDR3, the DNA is TGCAGCATAGACAGGGGGGCCGGGCAGTTCTTC. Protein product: CSIDRGAGQFF.

CDR3 in amino acids: CASGPAVGELFF. The DNA of the CDR3 is TGTGCCAGCGGCCCGGCGGTCGGGGAGCTGTTTTTT. This chain links TRBV7-3 with TRBJ2-2; D remains unclear. The germline V gene has CDR1 SGHTA and CDR2 FQGTGA. CDR3 length: 12 residues. V dropped 8 bases and J dropped 7 bases, with 11 bases sitting between them.

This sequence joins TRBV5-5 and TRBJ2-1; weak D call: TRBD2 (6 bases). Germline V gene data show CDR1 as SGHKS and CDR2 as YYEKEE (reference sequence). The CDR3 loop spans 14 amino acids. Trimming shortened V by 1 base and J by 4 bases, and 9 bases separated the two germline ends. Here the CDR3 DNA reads TGTGCCAGCAGCTTGTTCGCGGGATACAATGAGCAGTTCTTC. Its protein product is CASSLFAGYNEQFF.